These T cell receptor beta chains were read from a single sample in a study of cytomegalovirus exposure and HLA in healthy donors. Using immunoSEQ multiplex PCR, the repertoire was profiled, and TCRdb retains in-frame clones only, with some absent. Of roughly 140,000 clones in the sample, about 80% were seen once. Source material: PBMCs. These receptors were collected from a woman between 45 and 60 years old in good health and CMV-seropositive. Both conserved end residues are part of each CDR3. The order of the fields is J gene, CDR3 length, clone size, D gene, V gene, CDR3 DNA, CDR3 protein. A D gene is named only where the DNA matches it firmly. Not every row has a clone size; where given, it reads once, few, many or a size class.

TRBJ2-1	16	.	TRBD2	TRBV4-2	TGTGCCAGCAGCGCGAGAACTAGCGAGCTATACAATGAGCAGTTCTTC	CASSARTSELYNEQFF
TRBJ2-3	13	.	TRBD2	TRBV10-1	TGCGCCAGCGCTCAGCGGGAGACAGATACGCAGTATTTT	CASAQRETDTQYF
TRBJ2-1	15	few	TRBD1	TRBV7-3	TGTGCCAGCAGCTTGGAGGGACAGGTATACAATGAGCAGTTCTTC	CASSLEGQVYNEQFF
TRBJ1-3	13	.	.	TRBV5-1	TGCGCCAGCAGCTTGGACAGGGGAAACACCATATATTTT	CASSLDRGNTIYF
TRBJ1-2	13	.	.	TRBV7-6	TGTGCCAGCAGCCCGACAGCTAACTATGGCTACACCTTC	CASSPTANYGYTF
TRBJ2-7	15	.	TRBD1	TRBV5-1	TGCGCCAGCAGCGAATCCCGACGACAGGGCTACGAGCAGTACTTC	CASSESRRQGYEQYF
TRBJ1-2	12	.	.	TRBV29-1	TGCAGCGTTGATGGAGGGACCTATGGCTACACCTTC	CSVDGGTYGYTF
TRBJ2-1	17	few	TRBD1	TRBV5-5	TGTGCCAGCAGCAAAAAATCCGGGACAGGGGGTTACAATGAGCAGTTCTTC	CASSKKSGTGGYNEQFF
TRBJ2-7	11	.	.	TRBV29-1	TGCAGCGTTGAAGATGACTTTTTGCAGTACTTC	CSVEDDFLQYF
TRBJ2-7	14	.	TRBD1	TRBV5-1	TGCGCCAGCAAAGAGGGACAGGGGGCGGTCGAGCAGTACTTC	CASKEGQGAVEQYF
TRBJ2-2	15	once	.	TRBV13	TGTGCCAGCAGCCCCGGGACTTCCAACACCGGGGAGCTGTTTTTT	CASSPGTSNTGELFF
TRBJ2-5	11	.	.	TRBV7-6	TGTGCCAGCAGCTCCTCAGAGACCCAGTACTTC	CASSSSETQYF